Below, 2 T cell receptor beta chains from the same sample are listed, as sequenced in a study of CD8 T cells in Susac syndrome. With random hexamers, reverse transcription was performed on about 0.5 to 1 ug of RNA. TCRdb independently ran MiXCR on the immunoSEQ multiplex PCR reads; one entry per CDR3 protein. The sample includes 80,000 to 90,000 distinct CDR3 sequences, approximately 92% of them seen just once. Sequencing was done on a sample of CD8+ T cells from PBMCs. These TCRs come from a human donor in good health.

CDR3 protein: CASSLLGPIANNEQFF. The CDR3 DNA sequence: TGTGCCAGCAGCTTGTTAGGCCCCATCGCTAACAATGAGCAGTTCTTC. The V gene is TRBV5-6, the J gene TRBJ2-1; no clear D. Trimming left V 1 base short and J 5 bases short, with 16 bases between. This CDR3 is 16 amino acids long. Germline-derived CDR1 and CDR2 are SGHDT and YYEEEE. The whole variable domain, filled in from reference TRBV5-6 and TRBJ2-1, reads DAGVTQSPTHLIKTRGQQVTLRCSPKSGHDTVSWYQQALGQGPQFIFQYYEEEERQRGNFPDRFSGHQFPNYSSELNVNALLLGDSALYLCASSLLGPIANNEQFFGPGTRLTVL.

The chain employs TRBV3-1 and TRBJ2-2; 9 positions match TRBD1. Looked up from germline, CDR1 is LGHDT and CDR2 is YNNKEL (reference sequence). This CDR3 spans 17 amino acids. With V trimmed by 5 bases and J by 4 bases, 11 bases remained unmatched. The CDR3 DNA follows: TGTGCCAGCAGCGTCCGGGACAGGGTGTCGGGCACCGGGGAGCTGTTTTTT. Protein product: CASSVRDRVSGTGELFF.